This is a list of T cell receptor beta chains from one sample in a study of CD8+ T cells in alopecia areata. Libraries were prepared by immunoSEQ multiplex PCR; TCRdb keeps only in-frame clonotypes and omits some of them. Of 100,000 to 150,000 clones in the sample, about 46% were seen once. Source material: NKG2D-low CD8+ T cells sorted from blood. All receptors come from a human donor with alopecia areata. CDR3s include the opening cysteine and the closing phenylalanine or tryptophan. D genes are given only for firm matches. Some rows have no size entry. The others give once, few or many, or a class for an expanded clone.

j_call	clone_size	v_call	d_call	cdr3_nt	cdr3_aa
TRBJ1-1	-	TRBV11-2	-	TGTGCCAGCAGTAACACTGAAGCTTTCTTT	CASSNTEAFF
TRBJ2-3	-	TRBV7-6	TRBD2	TGTGCCAGCAGCTCTCTAGCGGGGACCACAGATACGCAGTATTTT	CASSSLAGTTDTQYF
TRBJ1-4	few	TRBV4-1	-	TGCGCCAGCAGCCAACTTTCAACTAATGAAAAACTGTTTTTT	CASSQLSTNEKLFF
TRBJ2-3	-	TRBV11-2	-	TGTGCCAGCAGCGTAGGGTGGGATACGCAGTATTTT	CASSVGWDTQYF
TRBJ1-2	-	TRBV30	-	TGTGCCTCTGACCCGGGGGCTATCTATGGCTACACCTTC	CASDPGAIYGYTF
TRBJ2-7	-	TRBV29-1	TRBD2	TGCAGCGTTGTGCCACTAGCGGGAGGCTCCTACGAGCAGTACTTC	CSVVPLAGGSYEQYF
TRBJ2-7	-	TRBV29-1	TRBD2	TGCAGCGCGCGAACGGGAGGCCAGCAGTACTTC	CSARTGGQQYF
TRBJ2-7	-	TRBV29-1	TRBD1	TGCAGCGTTGTGACAGGGGGCCACGAGCAGTACTTC	CSVVTGGHEQYF
TRBJ2-5	few	TRBV6-5	TRBD2	TGTGCCAGCAGCACAAGTAGCGGGGGATCAGAGACCCAGTACTTC	CASSTSSGGSETQYF
TRBJ2-7	-	TRBV11-2	TRBD2	TGTGCCAGCAGCTTATCCAGCGGGGCTACCTACGAGCAGTACTTC	CASSLSSGATYEQYF
TRBJ2-3	few	TRBV4-3	-	TGCGCCAGCAGCCAAGATAAGGGAGGTACGCAGTATTTT	CASSQDKGGTQYF
TRBJ2-7	-	TRBV15	-	TGTGCCACCAGCAGAGGGGCCTGGGACGAGCAGTACTTC	CATSRGAWDEQYF
TRBJ1-2	-	TRBV14	TRBD1	TGTGCCAGCAGCCAAGAAAGGGTACAGGGGCCGCGGGGCTACACCTTC	CASSQERVQGPRGYTF
TRBJ2-7	-	TRBV5-1	-	TGCGCCAGCAGCTTGGCCGGGTCCTACGAGCAGTACTTC	CASSLAGSYEQYF
TRBJ2-3	-	TRBV29-1	-	TGCAGCGATATCCGCACAGATACGCAGTATTTT	CSDIRTDTQYF
TRBJ2-6	few	TRBV28	-	TGTGCCAGCAGTTTTAGGGGTTCTGGGGCCAACGTCCTGACTTTC	CASSFRGSGANVLTF
TRBJ2-1	few	TRBV5-1	-	TGCGCCAGCAGCTTTAGTAGGGGCTACTACAATGAGCAGTTCTTC	CASSFSRGYYNEQFF
TRBJ2-5	once	TRBV9	TRBD2	TGTGCCAGCAGCCCGGGGACTAGCGATCAAGAGACCCAGTACTTC	CASSPGTSDQETQYF
TRBJ2-2	-	TRBV30	TRBD2	TGTGCCTGGTTGGGACTAGCCGGGGAGCTGTTTTTT	CAWLGLAGELFF
TRBJ2-7	-	TRBV2	TRBD2	TGTGCCAGCAGAGGGACTAGCGGGGGTGGCTCCTACGAGCAGTACTTC	CASRGTSGGGSYEQYF
TRBJ2-5	-	TRBV30	-	TGTGCCTGGATGTCAGAGTATATCTCTACCCCGACCCAGTACTTC	CAWMSEYISTPTQYF
TRBJ1-2	-	TRBV30	TRBD1	TGTGCCTGCCCTCAGTGGACAGGGAGAGGCTACACCTTC	CACPQWTGRGYTF
TRBJ2-7	-	TRBV30	TRBD1	TGTGCCTGGGTCTCGGGGACAGGGTACGAGCAGTACTTC	CAWVSGTGYEQYF
TRBJ1-4	-	TRBV29-1	-	TGCAGCGTTGAGGATGGGTCTAATGAAAAACTGTTTTTT	CSVEDGSNEKLFF
TRBJ2-7	-	TRBV7-8	-	TGTGCCAGCAGCTTAGAGTCGACCTACGAGCAGTACTTC	CASSLESTYEQYF
TRBJ2-1	-	TRBV11-2	TRBD1	TGTGCCAGCACAGACAGGGGGCTGGTGGATGAGCAGTTCTTC	CASTDRGLVDEQFF
TRBJ2-3	-	TRBV27	TRBD2	TGTGCCAGCAGTCAAATAGCGGGAGAGGCAGATACGCAGTATTTT	CASSQIAGEADTQYF
TRBJ2-3	few	TRBV10-3	TRBD1	TGTGCCATCACCTCGGGACAGGAAACAGATACGCAGTATTTT	CAITSGQETDTQYF
TRBJ1-1	-	TRBV25-1	-	TGTGCCAGCAGTGACTATTTTGAAGCTTTCTTT	CASSDYFEAFF
TRBJ1-2	-	TRBV5-6	-	TGTGCCAGCACCCCGGGACACACACCCGGCTACACCTTC	CASTPGHTPGYTF
TRBJ1-5	-	TRBV6-5	-	TGTGCCAGCAGTTACGGCGGAAGCAATCAGCCCCAGCATTTT	CASSYGGSNQPQHF
TRBJ1-2	once	TRBV27	TRBD1	TGTGCCAGCAGGGGGACAGCCTGGGGCTACACCTTC	CASRGTAWGYTF
TRBJ2-7	few	TRBV7-8	-	TGTGCCAGCAGCCCGAGGATAGGTGGACACTCCTACGAGCAGTACTTC	CASSPRIGGHSYEQYF
TRBJ2-1	-	TRBV6-6	TRBD1	TGTGCCAGCACGGGGACAGGGGTCCATGAGCAGTTCTTC	CASTGTGVHEQFF
TRBJ2-7	-	TRBV4-1	-	TGCGCCAGCAGCCAAGTAATGACTCGGTACGAGCAGTACTTC	CASSQVMTRYEQYF
TRBJ2-2	-	TRBV9	TRBD2	TGTGCCAGCAGCGCTCGACTAGCTTTGGGCCCCGGGGAGCTGTTTTTT	CASSARLALGPGELFF
TRBJ2-6	-	TRBV28	-	TGTGCCAGCAGTTCGAGTGGGGCCAACGTCCTGACTTTC	CASSSSGANVLTF
TRBJ2-3	-	TRBV20-1	-	TGCAGTGCCCGGCACACAGATACGCAGTATTTT	CSARHTDTQYF
TRBJ2-7	once	TRBV11-2	-	TGTGCCAGCAGCTTGCCAGGCAAGCCCTACGAGCAGTACTTC	CASSLPGKPYEQYF
TRBJ2-3	few	TRBV28	TRBD2	TGTGCCAGCAGTCGGGAGGGTGCAGATACGCAGTATTTT	CASSREGADTQYF